Below are 24 T cell receptor beta chains sequenced from a single sample in a study of CD8 T cells in ankylosing spondylitis. MiXCR was run by TCRdb on the 5' RACE reads, yielding one entry per CDR3 protein. There are under 300,000 distinct CDR3 sequences in the sample; around 11% occur only once, and 6.8% lies in the top ten. Sequenced input: blood, either unsorted or a sorted T cell fraction (not recorded which). The source is a male donor with ankylosing spondylitis or in good health (not recorded which).

This clonotype was detected many times. This chain connects TRBV5-1 to TRBJ2-2, with D hard to call. CDR3 length: 15 residues. Germline V lookup: CDR1 SGHRS, CDR2 YFSETQ. Trimming removed 0 bases from V and 4 bases from J, with 10 bases in between. The CDR3, as DNA: TGCGCCAGCAGCTTGGAGCCGTATATCACCGGGGAGCTGTTTTTT. Protein product: CASSLEPYITGELFF.

This clonotype occurred many times. The V call is TRBV5-5, the J call TRBJ2-7; the D is unclear. Between the trimmed V and J ends, which lost 1 base and 2 bases, there was a span of 13 bases. Germline V gives CDR1 SGHKS, CDR2 YYEKEE (reference sequence). CDR3 length: 15 amino acids. CDR3 sequence reads: CASSLPPAETYEQYF. The CDR3 DNA is TGTGCCAGCAGCTTGCCCCCGGCAGAGACCTACGAGCAGTACTTC.

This clonotype came up many times. The rearrangement joins TRBV4-1 to TRBJ1-2; D gene uncertain. This CDR3 is 16 amino acids long. Looked up from germline, CDR1 is MGHRA and CDR2 is YSYEKL. V gave up 0 bases and J gave up 4 bases, with 15 bases separating them. The CDR3 DNA follows: TGCGCCAGCAGCCAAGATTCAGGCCCTAGCCCCTATGGCTACACCTTC. Translated, it gives CASSQDSGPSPYGYTF.

This clonotype was seen many times. The chain links TRBV15 to TRBJ2-1, with D hard to call. The germline V and J ends were trimmed by 0 bases and 2 bases, with 14 bases remaining between them. The CDR3 has 17 residues. Germline CDR1 reads LNHNV; CDR2 reads YYDKDF (reference sequence). The CDR3 DNA is TGTGCCACCAGCAGAGATCTGGCGGAACTGGCCTACAATGAGCAGTTCTTC. The encoded protein is CATSRDLAELAYNEQFF.

This clonotype was observed many times. V usage is TRBV20-1 and J usage is TRBJ1-2; perhaps TRBD1 as D (5 bases). Germline V gene data show CDR1 as DFQATT and CDR2 as SNEGSKA (reference sequence). Deletions cut 8 bases from V and 3 bases from J, with 16 bases between. The CDR3 extends over 13 amino acids. The CDR3 nucleotides are TGCAGTACCCGGGACCAGGACTACTATGGCTACACCTTC. This codes for CSTRDQDYYGYTF.

This clonotype has at least ten counts. The V gene is TRBV29-1, the J gene TRBJ1-5; 9 nucleotides agree with TRBD1. Looked up from germline, CDR1 is SQVTM and CDR2 is ANQGSEA. The CDR3 spans 17 residues. J gave up 7 bases and V 4 bases, and 17 bases lay outside the gene matches. CDR3 DNA: TGCAGCGTTGTTTGGGGGACAGGGCATAGAGAGATACAGCCCCAGCATTTT. Protein: CSVVWGTGHREIQPQHF.

This clonotype was seen more than once but under ten times. The chain carries TRBV10-3 and TRBJ1-1; 7 positions match TRBD1. The J segment lost 1 base and the V segment lost 7 bases, leaving 6 bases of the junction unmatched. This CDR3 has 14 amino acids. The germline CDR1 and CDR2 sequences are ENHRY and SYGVKD. CDR3 sequence (DNA): TGTGCCATCAACCCGCAGGGGGGGAACACTGAAGCTTTCTTT. Translation: CAINPQGGNTEAFF.

At least ten counts were recorded for this clonotype. The V and J genes are TRBV29-1 and TRBJ2-1; D is unclear. V was cut by 6 bases and J by 6 bases, with 9 bases left in between. The CDR3 runs to 11 residues. CDR1 is SQVTM, CDR2 ANQGSEA, per germline. CDR3 protein: CSVTGPNEQFF. CDR3 nucleotides: TGCAGCGTGACTGGACCCAATGAGCAGTTCTTC.

This clonotype was observed many times. The CDR3: CAIRETSWTGELFF. DNA of the CDR3: TGTGCCATCAGGGAGACTAGTTGGACCGGGGAGCTGTTTTTT. The J gene is TRBJ2-2, the V gene TRBV10-3; D may be TRBD2 (6 bases). Germline V gene data show CDR1 as ENHRY and CDR2 as SYGVKD. This CDR3 comprises 14 residues. V was trimmed by 6 bases and J by 5 bases, leaving 13 bases between them.

This clonotype was counted only a few times. This sequence joins TRBV5-6 and TRBJ2-3; perhaps D is TRBD1 or TRBD2 (5 bases each). Germline CDR1 is SGHDT and CDR2 is YYEEEE. The CDR3 totals 16 residues. Trimming removed 4 bases from V and 4 bases from J, with 19 bases in between. CDR3 nucleotide sequence: TGTGCCAGCAGCAAGGGACGTCTGGCGGTGGCAGATACGCAGTATTTT. Residues: CASSKGRLAVADTQYF. The entire variable domain, with the rest obtained from reference TRBV5-6 and TRBJ2-3, is as follows: DAGVTQSPTHLIKTRGQQVTLRCSPKSGHDTVSWYQQALGQGPQFIFQYYEEEERQRGNFPDRFSGHQFPNYSSELNVNALLLGDSALYLCASSKGRLAVADTQYFGPGTRLTVL.

The chain combines TRBV3-1 with TRBJ2-7; 9 bases match TRBD2. There are 16 residues in the CDR3. Germline CDR1 and CDR2: LGHDT and YNNKEL (reference sequence). J lost 3 bases, V lost 4 bases, and 10 bases had no gene match. CDR3 in amino acids: CASSPLLAGPIYEQYF. DNA of the CDR3: TGTGCCAGCAGCCCTCTCCTAGCGGGGCCAATCTACGAGCAGTACTTC.

At least ten counts were recorded for this clonotype. The chain couples TRBV10-3 to TRBJ2-1, with D hard to call. The CDR3 runs to 14 residues. Trimming cost V 5 bases and J 7 bases, with 15 bases left between them. The germline V gene has CDR1 ENHRY and CDR2 SYGVKD. The DNA of the CDR3 is TGTGCCATCAGTACAGAACCCCTGGGAAATGAGCAGTTCTTC. It specifies CAISTEPLGNEQFF.

This clonotype occurred many times. The J gene is TRBJ2-1, the V gene TRBV28, with no clear D. The CDR3 is 15 residues long. The germline V and J ends were trimmed by 7 bases and 1 base, with 14 bases remaining between them. Germline CDR1 and CDR2: MDHEN and SYDVKM. The CDR3 region is CASTRSPNSYNEQFF. The CDR3 DNA reads as TGTGCCAGCACCAGGTCACCGAATTCCTACAATGAGCAGTTCTTC.

The sample holds a few counts of this clonotype. This sequence joins TRBV14 and TRBJ2-1; tentative D call: TRBD2 (6 bases). Germline assignment: CDR1 SGHDN and CDR2 FVKESK. V was shortened by 0 bases and J by 4 bases, with 25 bases between the two germline ends. CDR3 length: 20 residues. The chain's CDR3 is CASSQDISPRWQRVYNEQFF. Here the CDR3 DNA reads TGTGCCAGCAGCCAAGATATTTCACCCCGGTGGCAGCGGGTATACAATGAGCAGTTCTTC.

This clonotype has just a few counts. The gene calls are TRBV2 and TRBJ1-6; perhaps TRBD1 as D (6 bases). Germline loops: CDR1 SNHLY, CDR2 FYNNEI. The CDR3 is 13 amino acids. Trimming took 7 bases from V and 8 from J, leaving 12 bases between them. This CDR3 reads CASKQDRDSPLHF. CDR3 DNA sequence: TGTGCCAGCAAACAGGACAGAGATTCACCCCTCCACTTT.

This clonotype was detected only a few times. The J gene is TRBJ2-7, the V gene TRBV24-1; D possibly corresponds to TRBD2 (5 bases). CDR1 KGHDR and CDR2 SFDVKD come from the germline V gene. V was shortened by 3 bases and J by 2 bases, with 10 bases between the two germline ends. The CDR3 is 14 residues long. The CDR3 region is CATSDQRETYEQYF. The CDR3 DNA reads as TGTGCCACCAGTGATCAAAGGGAGACCTACGAGCAGTACTTC.

This clonotype was seen at least ten times. The chain links TRBV11-1 to TRBJ2-7, with D uncertain. CDR3 length: 16 amino acids. V gave up 3 bases and J gave up 0 bases, with 15 bases separating them. Germline assignment: CDR1 SGHAT and CDR2 FQDESV (reference sequence). This CDR3 is CASSFPLAGASYEQYF. The CDR3, as DNA: TGTGCCAGCAGCTTCCCTCTGGCAGGCGCCTCCTACGAGCAGTACTTC.

This clonotype was recorded a few times. V gene TRBV5-1 combines with J gene TRBJ2-3; D gene uncertain. This CDR3 has 14 residues. Trimming took off 0 bases at V and 2 bases at J, with 7 bases between the two ends. The germline CDR1 and CDR2 sequences are SGHRS and YFSETQ. This chain's CDR3 is CASSLGDYTDTQYF. The CDR3 DNA sequence: TGCGCCAGCAGCTTGGGGGATTACACAGATACGCAGTATTTT.

In its sample, this clonotype was seen many times. The V and J genes are TRBV12-3 or TRBV12-4 and TRBJ1-2; TRBD1 might be the D (5 bases). This CDR3 has 13 residues. The V and J ends lost 5 bases and 7 bases respectively, with 14 bases between them. CDR3 residues: CASSHRRMGGYTF. As DNA, the CDR3 is TGTGCCAGCAGTCACAGGCGCATGGGTGGCTACACCTTC.

This clonotype appeared many times. The chain has TRBV10-3 and TRBJ1-3, with D maybe TRBD1 (5 bases). Germline CDR1 reads ENHRY; CDR2 reads SYGVKD. CDR3 size: 17 residues. With 2 bases removed from V and 4 bases from J, the gap between germline ends came to 18 bases. The CDR3 loop reads CAISEPRRQISGNTIYF. CDR3 nucleotide sequence: TGTGCCATCAGTGAGCCACGCAGACAGATCTCGGGAAACACCATATATTTT.

This chain connects TRBV4-2 to TRBJ2-1, with TRBD2 identical over 8 bases. CDR1 and CDR2 (germline): LGHNA, YNFKEQ. This CDR3 is 17 amino acids long. Germline trimming cut 3 bases from V and 1 base from J; bases unmatched to any gene: 8. The CDR3 sequence: CASSHRPAGVSYNEQFF. CDR3 sequence (DNA): TGTGCCAGCAGCCATCGGCCAGCGGGAGTTTCCTACAATGAGCAGTTCTTC.

This clonotype was seen just once. The CDR3 reads CASSDGRILTDTQYF. CDR3 DNA: TGTGCCAGCAGTGATGGCAGAATCCTTACAGATACGCAGTATTTT. The gene calls are TRBV2 and TRBJ2-3; D gene unclear. Germline V gene lookup returns CDR1 SNHLY and CDR2 FYNNEI. V gave up 3 bases and J gave up 3 bases, with 13 bases separating them. The CDR3 runs to 15 residues.

This clonotype has more than one count but fewer than ten. J is TRBJ2-5 and V is TRBV5-1, with TRBD1 identical over 7 bases. V lost 3 bases, J lost 2 bases, and 7 bases stayed unmatched. CDR3 length: 15 amino acids. CDR1 SGHRS and CDR2 YFSETQ come from the germline V gene. CDR3 sequence (DNA): TGCGCCAGCAGCTCCCGGGACAGACGACAAGAGACCCAGTACTTC. This codes for CASSSRDRRQETQYF.

This clonotype was counted at least ten times. This rearrangement joins TRBV25-1 to TRBJ2-1; 12 nucleotides line up with TRBD2. Unmatched junction bases numbered 7, after V lost 2 bases and J lost 8 bases. Germline V CDR1 and CDR2: MGHDK, SYGVNS. The CDR3 totals 16 residues. The CDR3 DNA reads TGTGCCAGCAGTGAACGGACTAGCGGGACGAGCGATGAGCAGTTCTTC. Translation: CASSERTSGTSDEQFF.